The source of this T cell receptor (beta chain) is a study of patients and donors after allogeneic stem cell transplantation. The length of the CDR3 is 12 residues. Between the trimmed V and J ends, which lost 3 bases and 3 bases, there was a span of 5 bases. TCRdb redid the calling of the RT-PCR reads with MiXCR, one entry per CDR3 protein. In the table there are about 230,000 distinct CDR3 sequences, less than 15% of which are singletons. V and J are TRBV12-3 or TRBV12-4 and TRBJ1-1; D not resolved. Sequences were obtained from blood, either unsorted or a sorted T cell fraction (not recorded which). This sequence originates from a human donor who was either an allogeneic HSCT recipient or a stem cell or donor lymphocyte infusion donor (not recorded which). It is not recorded whose cells these are; they may come from a transplant donor. The CDR3 nucleotides are TGTGCCAGCAGTTTGGATGACACTGAAGCTTTCTTT. Its protein is CASSLDDTEAFF.